Each of the 22 T cell receptor beta chains below was sequenced from the same sample in a study of T cells after yellow fever vaccination. Each CDR3 protein is one row after TCRdb ran MiXCR on the 5' RACE reads. The sample includes 200,000 to 300,000 distinct CDR3 sequences, 3.6% seen only once; the top ten take about a fifth. The sample consisted of PBMCs, taken 15 days after the yellow fever booster vaccination. These receptors all come from a man between 18 and 29 years old who received the YFV17D yellow fever vaccine.

In its sample, this clonotype was seen many times. The J gene is TRBJ2-7, the V gene TRBV30; D is ambiguous. The CDR3 is 11 amino acids. V was trimmed by 3 bases and J by 6 bases, leaving 9 bases between them. Per the germline V gene, CDR1 is GTSNPN and CDR2 is SVGIG (reference sequence). Written as DNA, the CDR3 is TGTGCCTGGAGGTCTTCAGGCGAGCAGTACTTC. Translation gives CAWRSSGEQYF.

At least ten counts were recorded for this clonotype. The genes are TRBV5-1 and TRBJ2-7, with D perhaps TRBD2 (5 bases). Trimming took off 4 bases at V and 2 bases at J, with 19 bases between the two ends. Germline loops: CDR1 SGHRS, CDR2 YFSETQ. This CDR3 region has 16 residues. The CDR3 region is CASSPSPGGRAYEQYF. DNA for the CDR3: TGCGCCAGCAGCCCATCCCCCGGCGGGCGAGCCTACGAGCAGTACTTC. Variable domain in full (rest from reference TRBV5-1 and TRBJ2-7): KAGVTQTPRYLIKTRGQQVTLSCSPISGHRSVSWYQQTPGQGLQFLFEYFSETQRNKGNFPGRFSGRQFSNSRSEMNVSTLELGDSALYLCASSPSPGGRAYEQYFGPGTRLTVT.

In this sample, this clonotype turned up many times. The chain combines TRBV20-1 with TRBJ2-3; 9 bases map to TRBD2. This CDR3 spans 14 amino acids. V was pared by 3 bases and J by 5 bases, with 6 bases of the junction left unmatched. Germline V lookup: CDR1 DFQATT, CDR2 SNEGSKA (reference sequence). The CDR3 protein is CSARVAGARDTQYF. The DNA of the CDR3 is TGCAGTGCTAGGGTAGCGGGGGCCCGAGATACGCAGTATTTT.

This clonotype was recorded only once. A read error may explain this, as a much larger clone is one base away. The CDR3 region is CASETGSSDTQYF. As DNA, the CDR3 is TGTGCCAGCGAGACAGGGAGCTCAGATACGCAGTATTTT. This chain uses TRBV6-2 or TRBV6-3 with TRBJ2-3, with 7 bases lining up with TRBD1. CDR3 size: 13 residues. Germline assignment: CDR1 MNHEY and CDR2 SVGEGT. The trim removed 8 bases at V and 4 bases at J, leaving 6 bases unmatched.

There are many counts of this clonotype. The chain carries TRBV6-6 and TRBJ1-6, with a weak D call TRBD1 (5 bases). V gave up 11 bases and J gave up 9 bases, with 20 bases separating them. This CDR3 has 14 amino acids. Germline CDR1 MNHNY, CDR2 SVGAGI (reference sequence). The CDR3 sequence is CAARRQGEGSPLHF. The CDR3 region has the DNA TGTGCCGCCAGGCGGCAAGGGGAGGGTTCACCCCTCCACTTT.

By share of the sample, this clonotype is medium-sized (0.01 to 0.1%). The rearrangement uses TRBV7-2 and TRBJ2-5, with 13 nucleotides matching TRBD2. V lost 1 base to trimming and J lost 2 bases; unmatched junction nucleotides: 4. The CDR3 contains 17 residues. Germline lookup yields CDR1 SGHTA and CDR2 FQGNSA. This CDR3 is CASSLVGLAGNQETQYF. DNA of the CDR3: TGTGCCAGCAGCTTAGTGGGACTAGCGGGGAATCAAGAGACCCAGTACTTC.

Ten or more counts support this clonotype. CDR3 in DNA: TGTGCCAGCAGCTTACTAAGGGAAGAGACCCAGTACTTC. This gives the protein CASSLLREETQYF. The V and J genes are TRBV11-3 and TRBJ2-5; D is uncertain. V was pared by 2 bases and J by 3 bases, with 7 bases between. The length of the CDR3 is 13 residues. Germline assignment: CDR1 SGHNT and CDR2 YENEEA.

This clonotype was observed a few times. The chain is built from TRBV4-3 and TRBJ2-5, with a weak D call TRBD2 (5 bases). Germline V lookup: CDR1 LGHNA, CDR2 YSLEER. V lost 1 base and J lost 4, with 13 bases in between. The CDR3 length is 15 residues. CDR3 sequence reads: CASSQVISGRETQYF. The CDR3 nucleotides are TGCGCCAGCAGCCAAGTGATCTCGGGGAGAGAGACCCAGTACTTC.

In the case of this clonotype: Mismatch with germline at one junction end may stem from a read error. The J gene is TRBJ2-2, the V gene TRBV5-5, with D maybe TRBD2 (5 bases). CDR1 and CDR2 (germline): SGHKS, YYEKEE (reference sequence). This CDR3 is built from 14 residues. The CDR3 here is CASGLGSNTGELLF. CDR3 bases: TGTGCCAGCGGCCTGGGATCGAACACCGGGGAGCTGCTTTTT.

At least ten counts were recorded for this clonotype. The rearrangement joins TRBV19 to TRBJ1-2; D gene unclear. The CDR3 has 10 amino acids. Germline V lookup: CDR1 LNHDA, CDR2 SQIVND (reference sequence). Deletions cut 7 bases from V and 6 bases from J, with 6 bases between. The CDR3 sequence: CASKGNGYTF. The CDR3 region has the DNA TGTGCCAGTAAAGGGAATGGCTACACCTTC.

This clonotype has more than one count but fewer than ten. The chain recombines TRBV5-1 with TRBJ1-1, with a tentative D call TRBD1 (5 bases). CDR1 SGHRS and CDR2 YFSETQ come from the germline V gene. Trimming took 0 bases from V and 4 from J, leaving 10 bases between them. CDR3 length: 14 residues. The CDR3: CASSLEGLFTEAFF. Here the CDR3 DNA reads TGCGCCAGCAGCTTGGAGGGGCTCTTCACTGAAGCTTTCTTT.

In this sample, this clonotype turned up many times. V gene TRBV12-3 or TRBV12-4 combines with J gene TRBJ2-2, with D possibly matching TRBD1 (5 bases). Between the trimmed V and J ends, which lost 3 bases and 7 bases, there was a span of 9 bases. The CDR3 has 13 residues. DNA for the CDR3: TGTGCCAGCAGTTTCAGGGTTAACGGGGAGCTGTTTTTT. It encodes CASSFRVNGELFF.

This clonotype came up many times. This sequence joins TRBV4-1 and TRBJ1-4, with 8 bases aligning to TRBD1. The CDR3 covers 15 residues. The J segment lost 8 bases and the V segment lost 1 base, leaving 6 bases of the junction unmatched. Germline V gene sequence: CDR1 MGHRA, CDR2 YSYEKL. The CDR3 sequence: CASSQVDRDGEKLFF. As DNA, the CDR3 is TGCGCCAGCAGCCAAGTGGACAGGGACGGCGAAAAACTGTTTTTT.

The rearrangement links TRBV4-1 to TRBJ1-5; TRBD1 might be the D (6 bases). This CDR3 region has 15 residues. From germline, CDR1 is MGHRA and CDR2 YSYEKL. V gave up 4 bases and J gave up 6 bases, with 16 bases separating them. CDR3 region: CASSPSWSGVQPQHF. CDR3 DNA: TGCGCCAGCAGCCCTTCTTGGTCAGGGGTTCAGCCCCAGCATTTT.

This clonotype has at least ten counts. J is TRBJ2-5 and V is TRBV18, with D perhaps matching TRBD2 (5 bases). V lost 6 bases and J lost 1, with 9 bases in between. This CDR3 contains 13 residues. In germline, CDR1 is KGHSH, CDR2 LQKENI. Here the CDR3 DNA reads TGTGCCAGCTCGCCGGGGATCCAAGAGACCCAGTACTTC. Its translation: CASSPGIQETQYF.

Comment on this clonotype: A much larger clone is a single base away; this may be a read error. This chain joins TRBV20-1 and TRBJ1-1; tentatively, D is TRBD1 (6 bases). The CDR3 length is 15 residues. The V and J ends lost 3 bases and 1 base respectively, with 15 bases between them. The V gene's germline CDR1 is DFQATT and CDR2 SNEGSKA (reference sequence). CDR3 DNA sequence: TGCAGTGCTAGGAAGGGGGAACAGGGGAACACTGAAGCTTTCTTT. It translates to CSARKGEQGNTEAFF.

This clonotype appeared many times. The chain joins TRBV14 to TRBJ2-7; D unresolved. The CDR3 length is 12 residues. Germline loops: CDR1 SGHDN, CDR2 FVKESK. V gave up 8 bases and J gave up 6 bases, with 14 bases separating them. CDR3 residues: CASVMSALEQYV. The CDR3 DNA reads as TGTGCCAGCGTTATGTCTGCACTCGAGCAGTACGTC.

This clonotype was detected many times. V usage is TRBV2 and J usage is TRBJ2-1, with D uncertain. V was cut by 6 bases and J by 8 bases, with 17 bases left in between. CDR1 SNHLY and CDR2 FYNNEI come from the germline V gene. The length of the CDR3 is 14 residues. As DNA, the CDR3 is TGTGCCAGCAGCGCTACCATGAGTGGGTATGAGCAGTTCTTC. This sequence encodes CASSATMSGYEQFF.

At least ten counts were recorded for this clonotype. The chain joins TRBV29-1 to TRBJ2-3; D may be TRBD1 (6 bases). With 5 bases removed from V and 2 bases from J, the gap between germline ends came to 11 bases. The CDR3 is made up of 13 amino acids. The germline V gene has CDR1 SQVTM and CDR2 ANQGSEA. This CDR3 reads CSVSGVITDTQYF. The CDR3 bases are TGCAGCGTTTCAGGGGTTATCACAGATACGCAGTATTTT.

This clonotype has ten or more counts. The chain combines TRBV9 with TRBJ2-2, with D uncertain. This CDR3 is built from 13 residues. The V gene's germline CDR1 is SGDLS and CDR2 YYNGEE. Trimming removed 2 bases from V and 4 bases from J, with 6 bases in between. The CDR3 is CASSVRITGELFF. The CDR3 nucleotides read TGTGCCAGCAGCGTCCGGATCACCGGGGAGCTGTTTTTT.

This chain connects TRBV24-1 to TRBJ2-1, with a possible D match to TRBD1 (6 bases). The CDR3 length is 15 residues. V lost 3 bases and J 6 bases, leaving 14 bases between the germline ends. Germline V gene data show CDR1 as KGHDR and CDR2 as SFDVKD. This CDR3 reads CATSDPTGYGNEQFF. For the CDR3, the DNA is TGTGCCACCAGTGATCCAACAGGGTACGGCAATGAGCAGTTCTTC.

This clonotype was counted ten times or more. The V call is TRBV28, the J call TRBJ2-1; D remains unclear. CDR3 length: 12 residues. Deletions cut 4 bases from V and 10 bases from J, with 11 bases between. From germline, CDR1 is MDHEN and CDR2 SYDVKM. The CDR3 reads CASSSSRGEQFF. The CDR3 bases are TGTGCCAGCAGTTCCAGCAGAGGAGAGCAGTTCTTC.